This TCR beta chain is from a study of beta chain features in type 1 diabetes. With regard to this clone: The antigen remains undetermined.

V was trimmed by 6 bases and J by 0 bases, leaving 9 bases between them. This CDR3 region has 13 residues. From germline, CDR1 is MNHNS and CDR2 SASEGT. Whole-study findings and limits: When Type 1 diabetes patients were examined, their TCRB CDR3s proved moderately but significantly shorter in all four CD4+ subsets. For TCRB rearrangement, an influence of HLA type remained unresolved here. An over-representation of cells with high TCR expression could result from cDNA sequencing.

Every isolated RNA sample was fully reverse transcribed, so sequencing captured expressed TCRB transcripts. Some clones are missing from TCRdb's copy, which holds only in-frame ones; the method was immunoSEQ multiplex PCR. Of approximately 600,000 clones in the sample, 9.5% to 15% were seen once. Staining for CD45RO/CCR7/CD25/CD127/CD95/CD27 allowed sorting of CD4+ naive, central memory, regulatory and stem cell-like memory cells. Purity exceeding 95% was reached by all sorted populations. This TCR was sampled from a man aged 25-40 years with type 1 diabetes. This rearrangement joins TRBV6-1 to TRBJ2-7; D unclear. The source material was naive CD4+ T cells from blood. CDR3 DNA: TGTGCCAGCAGGGCAGAGAGCTCCTACGAGCAGTACTTC. This sequence encodes CASRAESSYEQYF.